This paragraph covers one T cell receptor (beta chain) sequence. TCRdb's table, derived via immunoSEQ multiplex PCR, lists solely in-frame clones and lacks some. The sample consists of 120,000 to 150,000 clones, roughly 90% of them appearing once. J gave up 5 bases and V 3 bases, and 9 bases lay outside the gene matches. CDR1 is SGHTA and CDR2 is FQGNSA in the germline V gene. This CDR3 spans 16 amino acids. These data belong to a study of blood T cell repertoires in COVID-19. Overall study context: Samples came from the United States, Italy and Spain, spanning acute and convalescent COVID-19.

The chain recombines TRBV7-2 with TRBJ2-5, with 10 bases matching TRBD2. The sequencing input was peripheral blood. The receptor comes from a human donor in a cohort sampled during active COVID-19. DNA of the CDR3: TGTGCCAGCAGCTTTGGAGGTTCTAGCGGGGGCGAGACCCAGTACTTC. It translates to CASSFGGSSGGETQYF.